A selection of T cell receptor beta chains follows, all from one sample in a study of tumor-infiltrating lymphocytes in primary liver carcinoma. TCRdb fed the multiplex PCR reads into MiXCR, producing one record per CDR3 protein. The sample contains approximately 54,000 distinct CDR3 sequences, about 68% of which appear only once. Sequencing was carried out using liver tumor tissue from sampling region 2. The origin of the receptors is a man aged 35-49 years with primary liver carcinoma and hepatitis B virus infection. The CDR3 runs from the conserved cysteine through the conserved F or W. The D gene is left open where the match is weak. Size is omitted from some rows. Given values are once, few, many or a class for expanded clones.

J	size	D	length	V	DNA	CDR3
TRBJ2-3	.	TRBD1	18	TRBV28	TGTGCCAGCAGTATGTCGAGGGGGCGGCCCCAGGCGACAGATACGCAGTATTTT	CASSMSRGRPQATDTQYF
TRBJ2-3	.	.	13	TRBV6-5	TGTGCCTGCATGGGAGTGGGTACAGATATGCAGTATTTT	CACMGVGTDMQYF
TRBJ2-1	.	.	16	TRBV5-1	TGCGCCAGCAGCCGGGACCTGTGGTCCTCCTACAATGAGCAGTTCTTC	CASSRDLWSSYNEQFF
TRBJ2-1	.	TRBD2	18	TRBV14	TGTGCCAGCAGCCACGGACTAGCGGGATCGAACTCCTACAATGAGCAGTTCTTC	CASSHGLAGSNSYNEQFF
TRBJ2-7	.	TRBD1	15	TRBV6-5	TGTGCCAGCCGGACAGGAACAGCAAATCCCTACGAGCAGTACTTC	CASRTGTANPYEQYF
TRBJ1-2	many	.	16	TRBV4-1	TGCGCCAGCAGCCAAGATAACAGAGAGGGATTGGCTGGCTACACCTTC	CASSQDNREGLAGYTF
TRBJ2-7	.	.	14	TRBV14	TGTACCAGCAGCCACCGGGGCTTTGAGTACGAGCAGTACTTC	CTSSHRGFEYEQYF
TRBJ2-1	.	TRBD2	16	TRBV11-2	TGTGCCAACAGCTTGTGCCCCAGCGGGAGGATCTATGAGCAGTTCTTC	CANSLCPSGRIYEQFF
TRBJ2-1	.	.	15	TRBV5-1	TGCGCCAGCACCCCCACTGGGGCAATAAACAATGAGCAGTTCTTC	CASTPTGAINNEQFF
TRBJ2-7	.	TRBD1	14	TRBV29-1	TGTAGCGTTATGACAGGGGGCAGCCCCTACGAGCAGCACTTC	CSVMTGGSPYEQHF
TRBJ2-2	.	.	15	TRBV20-1	TGCAGTGCTAAAGGCGTAGGGGCAAACACCGGGGAGCTGTCTTTT	CSAKGVGANTGELSF
TRBJ2-1	.	.	18	TRBV29-1	TGCAGCGTTGAAGATCGGTTGGGAGGCGGGCACTCCTACAATGGGCAGTTCTTC	CSVEDRLGGGHSYNGQFF
TRBJ2-2	many	.	13	TRBV6-2/TRBV6-3	TGTGCCGGGGGCGGGCCACGAACCGGGGAGCTGTTTTTT	CAGGGPRTGELFF
TRBJ1-5	many	TRBD1	16	TRBV6-2/TRBV6-3	TGTGCCAGCAGTAAGGGGGACAGGGGTGGCAATCAGCCCCAGCATTTT	CASSKGDRGGNQPQHF
TRBJ2-1	few	.	13	TRBV2	TGTGCCAGCAGTGCTATCGAGGGCAATGAGCAGTTCTTC	CASSAIEGNEQFF
TRBJ2-1	many	TRBD2	13	TRBV5-4	TGTGCCAGCAGCTTATTAGCGGGAGGTGAGCAGTTCTTC	CASSLLAGGEQFF
TRBJ1-1	.	.	16	TRBV11-2	TGTGCCAGGAACTTAATCCTCCCCGGGGGCGGCACTGAAGCTTTCTTT	CARNLILPGGGTEAFF
TRBJ1-2	many	.	17	TRBV6-5	TGTGCCAGCAGTCGTCTAGGGGGGTCGGGATTGAACTATGGCTACACCTTC	CASSRLGGSGLNYGYTF
TRBJ2-1	.	.	13	TRBV12-3/TRBV12-4	TGTGCCAGCGTCTGGGACTCCGACAATGAGCAGTTCTTC	CASVWDSDNEQFF
TRBJ1-5	.	.	14	TRBV6-1	TGTGCCAGCAGTGTGGAGGCTGGTGTTGAACCCCAACGTTTT	CASSVEAGVEPQRF
TRBJ1-2	many	.	13	TRBV29-1	TGCAGCGTTGAAGATGGTTACGGCTATGGCTACACCTTC	CSVEDGYGYGYTF
TRBJ2-1	.	TRBD2	16	TRBV11-2	TGTGCCAGCAGCTCGGATATCGGACTAGCCAAGGGTGAGCAGCTCTTC	CASSSDIGLAKGEQLF
TRBJ2-7	.	TRBD2	18	TRBV4-2	TGTGTCAGCAGCCAAGAGGTCGCGAACGGGAGGGTACCCTACGAGCAGTACTTC	CVSSQEVANGRVPYEQYF
TRBJ2-7	.	.	13	TRBV6-1	TGTGCCAACAGTGAATGGGTTCTCTACGAGCAGTGTTTC	CANSEWVLYEQCF
TRBJ2-7	once	.	13	TRBV10-3	TGTGCCATCAAGGAGGGAAGGTCAGCAGGATGGCACTTC	CAIKEGRSAGWHF
TRBJ2-2	.	TRBD2	14	TRBV29-1	TGCAGCGTTGGCTGGGGGGGTAACACTGGGGAGCTGTTTTTT	CSVGWGGNTGELFF